This TCR beta chain was recovered during a study of cytomegalovirus exposure and HLA in healthy donors. The V gene's germline CDR1 is MNHEY and CDR2 SMNVEV (reference sequence). V was shortened by 3 bases and J by 3 bases, with 9 bases between the two germline ends. The CDR3 has 13 amino acids. With respect to this clone: What it binds is unknown.

The PCR used 60 Vbeta and 13 Jbeta primers. TCRdb's copy holds only in-frame clones and misses some; the assay was immunoSEQ multiplex PCR. The data contain 90,000 to 140,000 clones, 65% to 85% of them singletons. Study-level results: In a later analysis, the majority of CMV-associated beta chains seemingly showed HLA restriction. Later, an analysis showed that TCR beta chains associated with HLA were more clonally expanded than others that were equally common. Most subjects had HLA-A and HLA-B alleles reportedly predicted accurately by TCR beta sequences.

The J gene is TRBJ2-7, the V gene TRBV27; possibly TRBD1 for D (6 bases). Sequencing was done on a sample of PBMCs. This receptor was obtained from a man younger than 35 in good health and CMV-seronegative. The CDR3 nucleotides are TGTGCCAGCAGTTTCCACAGGGACTACGAGCAGTACTTC. Its protein is CASSFHRDYEQYF.